Listed below are T cell receptor beta chains from one sample, sequenced in a study of shared T cell receptors in the human thymus. Sequenced by immunoSEQ multiplex PCR; TCRdb stores in-frame clones only, minus some. The table has around 340,000 clones, 95% seen once. What was sequenced was thymocytes. Receptor source: a human donor. Both conserved end residues are part of each CDR3. The D gene is left open where the match is weak.

TRBJ2-3 . TRBV27 CASASSTDTQYF TGTGCCAGTGCCTCTAGCACAGATACGCAGTATTTT
TRBJ1-5 . TRBV19 CAVARTHSNQPQHF TGTGCCGTAGCTAGGACACATAGCAATCAGCCCCAGCATTTT
TRBJ2-7 TRBD1 TRBV4-3 CASSPDRGAHEQYF TGCGCCAGCAGCCCGGACAGGGGCGCCCACGAGCAGTACTTC
TRBJ1-1 . TRBV19 CASSTLTGRNTEAFF TGTGCCAGTAGTACGCTGACAGGACGGAACACTGAAGCTTTCTTT
TRBJ2-1 . TRBV5-1 CASSLAWGQGAIF .
TRBJ1-2 . TRBV7-9 CASSPKGLGTTNYGYTF TGTGCCAGCAGCCCCAAGGGCCTGGGGACTACTAACTATGGCTACACCTTC
TRBJ2-6 . TRBV27 CASSLSSRGVSLTF TGTGCCAGCAGTTTATCGTCAAGGGGAGTTTCTCTGACTTTC
TRBJ1-1 TRBD1 TRBV6-4 CASSDSGTGKTEAFF TGTGCCAGCAGTGACTCGGGGACAGGGAAAACTGAAGCTTTCTTT
TRBJ2-1 TRBD1 TRBV5-1 CASSRGGQVSYNEQFF TGCGCCAGCAGCCGCGGTGGACAGGTTTCCTACAATGAGCAGTTCTTC
TRBJ2-7 . TRBV6-5 CASSYGASYEQYF TGTGCCAGCAGTTACGGGGCCTCCTACGAGCAGTACTTC
TRBJ1-6 . TRBV27 CASSWGCKSPLHF TGTGCCAGCAGTTGGGGGTGTAAGTCACCCCTCCACTTT
TRBJ1-5 . TRBV19 CASSILRNQPQHF TGTGCCAGTAGTATCCTAAGAAATCAGCCCCAGCATTTT
TRBJ2-3 . TRBV7-6 CASSRTEILTDTQYF TGTGCCAGCAGCCGGACAGAAATTCTCACAGATACGCAGTATTTT
TRBJ2-3 . TRBV9 CASSPQIDTQYF TGTGCCAGCAGCCCTCAGATAGATACGCAGTATTTT
TRBJ1-2 TRBD1 TRBV6-6 CASSYRETGDGYTF TGTGCCAGCAGTTATAGGGAGACAGGGGATGGCTACACCTTC
TRBJ1-2 . TRBV7-2 CASSLRTWYGYTF TGTGCCAGCAGCTTAAGGACGTGGTATGGCTACACCTTC
TRBJ1-3 TRBD1 TRBV7-9 CASSLLEDRRWVLGNTIYF TGTGCCAGCAGCTTACTGGAGGACAGGCGGTGGGTCCTTGGAAACACCATATATTTT
TRBJ2-1 . TRBV18 CASSPNGREQFF TGTGCCAGCTCCCCTAACGGGCGGGAGCAGTTCTTC
TRBJ1-3 TRBD1 TRBV9 CASSIYQGEEESDSGNTIYF TGTGCCAGCAGCATTTATCAGGGGGAGGAAGAGAGTGACTCTGGAAACACCATATATTTT
TRBJ1-2 . TRBV27 CASSFNRLRDGYTF TGTGCCAGCAGTTTTAACAGACTGAGGGATGGCTACACCTTC